Each of the 3 T cell receptor beta chains below was sequenced from the same sample in a study of shared clonotypes between healthy human individuals. Some clones are missing from TCRdb's copy, which holds only in-frame ones; the method was immunoSEQ multiplex PCR. The sample carries about 1 million clones, about 75% recorded once. The sequenced sample consisted of memory CD4+ T cells sorted from blood. The subset here: CD45RA-negative fraction. The receptors were gathered from a man younger than 35 in good health.

This clone appeared a few times. This chain uses TRBV28 with TRBJ1-5; no clear D. The germline CDR1 and CDR2 sequences are MDHEN and SYDVKM. The CDR3 totals 12 residues. Deletions cut 6 bases from V and 6 bases from J, with 9 bases between. The CDR3 DNA follows: TGTGCCAGCAGGCGGACGCTTCAGCCCCAGCATTTT. The encoded protein is CASRRTLQPQHF.

V usage is TRBV5-4 and J usage is TRBJ1-2; the D is unclear. This CDR3 is 15 amino acids long. V lost 1 base and J lost 2, with 12 bases in between. Germline CDR1 reads SGHNT; CDR2 reads YYREEE (reference sequence). The CDR3 region has the DNA TGTGCCAGCAGCTTGCCCCAAACAGTCAACTATGGCTACACCTTC. Translated, it gives CASSLPQTVNYGYTF.

In this sample, this clone turned up a few times. The chain has TRBV7-9 and TRBJ1-1; perhaps TRBD1 as D (5 bases). Trimming left V 2 bases short and J 1 base short, with 8 bases between. The CDR3 consists of 14 residues. The germline CDR1 and CDR2 sequences are SEHNR and FQNEAQ (reference sequence). The CDR3 region is CASSLMGGNTEAFF. CDR3 sequence (DNA): TGTGCCAGCAGCTTAATGGGGGGGAACACTGAAGCTTTCTTT.